This passage covers 28 T cell receptor beta chains from one sample sequenced in a study of cytomegalovirus exposure and HLA in healthy donors. Both 60 Vbeta primers and 13 Jbeta primers went into the PCR. The repertoire was sequenced with immunoSEQ multiplex PCR; TCRdb's copy has only in-frame clones and lacks some. The sample shows 95,000 to 150,000 clones, about four fifths of them seen only once. The sequencing input was PBMCs. Receptors originate from a man aged 35-49 years in good health and CMV-seronegative.

The chain links TRBV2 to TRBJ1-3; TRBD1 agrees at 11 bases. Trimming removed 6 bases from V and 8 bases from J; junction bases left unmatched: 15. The CDR3 is 17 residues long. The V gene's germline CDR1 is SNHLY and CDR2 FYNNEI. Here the CDR3 reads CASSVTRWTGGEDTIYF. The DNA for the CDR3 is TGTGCCAGCAGCGTCACCCGGTGGACAGGGGGCGAGGACACCATATATTTT.

This clone has only a few counts. This chain joins TRBV15 and TRBJ1-4; 7 positions match TRBD1. Unmatched junction bases numbered 10, after V lost 4 bases and J lost 2 bases. CDR1 and CDR2 (germline): LNHNV, YYDKDF (reference sequence). This CDR3 spans 17 amino acids. The CDR3 loop reads CATSNQTGNFTNEKLFF. The CDR3 bases are TGTGCCACCAGCAACCAGACAGGGAACTTTACTAATGAAAAACTGTTTTTT.

The chain carries TRBV4-1 and TRBJ1-6, with a tentative D call TRBD1 (5 bases). The V and J ends lost 11 bases and 7 bases respectively, with 21 bases between them. This CDR3 is built from 15 residues. In germline, CDR1 is MGHRA, CDR2 YSYEKL. The CDR3 loop is CADSQLGLGNSPLHF. CDR3 bases: TGCGCCGACAGCCAACTTGGACTGGGGAATTCACCCCTCCACTTT.

Points on this clone: The same CDR3 can be traced to other DNA sequences in this sample. The chain couples TRBV9 to TRBJ2-5; D is unclear. Germline CDR1 reads SGDLS; CDR2 reads YYNGEE. V was pared by 0 bases and J by 0 bases, with 6 bases between. This CDR3 contains 14 residues. The CDR3 reads CASSVGGNQETQYF. The CDR3 region has the DNA TGTGCCAGCAGCGTAGGTGGCAACCAAGAGACCCAGTACTTC.

Concerning this clone: The junction does not match germline at one end; this may be a read error. This chain links TRBV29-1 with TRBJ2-6, with a possible D match to TRBD1 (5 bases). The CDR3 spans 15 residues. CDR1 and CDR2 (germline): SQVTM, ANQGSEA. CDR3 DNA sequence: TGCAGCGTACCTATCACTTACTCTGGGGCCAACGGCCTGACTTTC. This codes for CSVPITYSGANGLTF.

The rearrangement links TRBV19 to TRBJ2-5; 9 nucleotides line up with TRBD1. From germline, CDR1 is LNHDA and CDR2 SQIVND (reference sequence). This CDR3 has 13 residues. V lost 6 bases, J lost 7 bases, and 6 bases stayed unmatched. This CDR3 is CASRPGQGVTQYF. The CDR3 DNA is TGTGCCAGTAGGCCGGGACAGGGTGTGACCCAGTACTTC.

In nucleotides, the CDR3 is TGCAGCGTTGCGACCAGTAGCGGAGGGTATGGCTACACCTTC. Its protein product is CSVATSSGGYGYTF. The chain carries TRBV29-1 and TRBJ1-2, with unresolved D. Germline CDR1 SQVTM, CDR2 ANQGSEA. The CDR3 runs 14 residues. V lost 4 bases and J lost 5, with 17 bases in between.

The chain carries TRBV30 and TRBJ1-3; possible D gene TRBD1, 6 bases. This CDR3 contains 14 residues. V dropped 8 bases and J dropped 0 bases, with 14 bases sitting between them. Germline V gene data show CDR1 as GTSNPN and CDR2 as SVGIG (reference sequence). CDR3 coding DNA: TGTGCCGGAAGGACAGAAACCTCTGGAAACACCATATATTTT. Translating gives CAGRTETSGNTIYF.

Only a few counts were recorded for this clone. DNA of the CDR3: TGCGCCAGCAGCTATTACCTAGCGGGGGAAGGAACGCAGTATTTT. Translation gives CASSYYLAGEGTQYF. The chain uses TRBV5-1 and TRBJ2-3; TRBD2 aligns across 10 bases. This CDR3 contains 15 residues. The germline gives CDR1 SGHRS, CDR2 YFSETQ. V lost 3 bases to trimming and J lost 9 bases; unmatched junction nucleotides: 10.

This clone has just one count. The V and J genes are TRBV4-2 and TRBJ2-5; TRBD2 matches at 9 bases. The V gene's germline CDR1 is LGHNA and CDR2 YNFKEQ. Trimming removed 2 bases from V and 4 bases from J; junction bases left unmatched: 5. The CDR3 runs 15 residues. The CDR3 region has the DNA TGTGCCAGCAGCCAACTTAGCGGGGGAGGAGAGACCCAGTACTTC. Its translation is CASSQLSGGGETQYF.

The V and J genes are TRBV7-9 and TRBJ2-5; D is unclear. The V end lost 1 base, the J end lost 10 bases, and 7 bases lay between the germline ends. Looked up from germline, CDR1 is SEHNR and CDR2 is FQNEAQ (reference sequence). This CDR3 is built from 11 residues. CDR3 region: CASSLGRDQYF. The CDR3 DNA is TGTGCCAGCAGCTTAGGGAGAGACCAGTACTTC.

The chain uses TRBV5-1 and TRBJ2-2; 9 bases fit TRBD2. The CDR3 has 16 residues. V trimming: 4 bases; J trimming: 6 bases; junction bases outside the gene matches: 10. CDR1 and CDR2 from the germline V gene are SGHRS and YFSETQ. CDR3 DNA sequence: TGCGCCAGCAGCCCCATTGTAGCGGGGGCGTCCGGGGAGCTGTTTTTT. Residues: CASSPIVAGASGELFF.

This chain uses TRBV19 with TRBJ2-3, with D possibly TRBD2 on 7 matching bases. Germline V gene lookup returns CDR1 LNHDA and CDR2 SQIVND (reference sequence). This CDR3 has 15 residues. V was clipped by 10 bases and J by 0 bases, with 17 bases between them. CDR3 protein: CATNGGASSTDTQYF. In DNA, the CDR3 is TGTGCCACCAATGGGGGGGCATCTAGCACAGATACGCAGTATTTT.

The chain combines TRBV21-1 with TRBJ2-1; the table's D call, TRBD2, has no DNA check behind it. TRBV21-1 is a recognized pseudogene. The CDR3 sequence is 15 residues long. The CDR3 coding sequence is TGTGCCAGCAGCAAGGATGGGAGAGGGTACAATGAGCAGTTCTTC. This encodes CASSKDGRGYNEQFF.

The rearrangement uses TRBV2 and TRBJ1-5; 7 positions agree with TRBD1. This CDR3 comprises 13 residues. Germline V gene sequence: CDR1 SNHLY, CDR2 FYNNEI. With 8 bases clipped from V and 6 bases from J, the junction kept 7 bases outside the gene matches. CDR3 bases: TGTGCCAGCCAGGAGGGGGCCGGTCAGCCCCAGCATTTT. It yields the protein CASQEGAGQPQHF. Supplemented by reference TRBV2 and TRBJ1-5, the full variable domain reads EPEVTQTPSHQVTQMGQEVILRCVPISNHLYFYWYRQILGQKVEFLVSFYNNEISEKSEIFDDQFSVERPDGSNFTLKIRSTKLEDSAMYFCASQEGAGQPQHFGDGTRLSIL.

The chain couples TRBV5-1 to TRBJ2-5; TRBD1 might be the D (6 bases). The assigned J gene may be wrong: the sequence end matches TRBJ2-7 better. CDR3 length equals 13 residues. Germline CDR1 SGHRS, CDR2 YFSETQ. The CDR3 loop is CASSSGQLYEQYF. CDR3 sequence (DNA): TGCGCCAGCAGCTCAGGACAGCTCTACGAGCAGTACTTC.

The chain employs TRBV25-1 and TRBJ2-3; D is unresolved. Germline CDR1 and CDR2: MGHDK and SYGVNS. V was shortened by 2 bases and J by 6 bases, with 3 bases between the two germline ends. CDR3 length: 11 residues. The CDR3 reads CASSEEDTQYF. DNA for the CDR3: TGTGCCAGCAGTGAAGAGGATACGCAGTATTTT.

The V gene is TRBV4-2, the J gene TRBJ1-1, with 9 nucleotides matching TRBD1. The germline CDR1 and CDR2 sequences are LGHNA and YNFKEQ. The CDR3 has 17 residues. The V segment lost 2 bases and the J segment 0 bases; nucleotides outside the gene matches: 7. The DNA of the CDR3 is TGTGCCAGCAGCCAACCAACCGGGACAGGGTTGAACACTGAAGCTTTCTTT. This encodes CASSQPTGTGLNTEAFF.

The rearrangement links TRBV27 to TRBJ2-1, with D perhaps matching TRBD2 (5 bases). Trimming left V 5 bases short and J 12 bases short, with 26 bases between. Germline V gene sequence: CDR1 MNHEY, CDR2 SMNVEV (reference sequence). The length of the CDR3 is 16 residues. CDR3 region: CASSPVQRTRRGRQFF. CDR3 in DNA: TGTGCCAGCAGTCCGGTCCAACGGACTCGCCGCGGACGGCAGTTCTTC.

The gene calls are TRBV11-2 and TRBJ2-1, with D possibly TRBD2 on 6 matching bases. From germline, CDR1 is SGHAT and CDR2 FQNNGV. V was trimmed by 1 base and J by 7 bases, leaving 23 bases between them. The CDR3 runs 18 residues. The CDR3 nucleotides are TGTGCCAGCAGCTTAGGGGGGGTTTGGGCTTTGGTGAAGAATGAGCAGTTCTTC. It encodes CASSLGGVWALVKNEQFF.

The chain is built from TRBV5-6 and TRBJ1-2; 9 bases line up with TRBD1. The CDR3 runs 15 residues. Germline assignment: CDR1 SGHDT and CDR2 YYEEEE. The V gene end was trimmed by 3 bases and the J gene end by 4 bases; junction bases not matched to a gene: 7. CDR3 region: CASSWTGERAYGYTF. DNA of the CDR3: TGTGCCAGCAGCTGGACAGGGGAGCGGGCCTATGGCTACACCTTC.

The rearrangement uses TRBV6-6 and TRBJ2-1; 7 nucleotides align to TRBD1. V was pared by 7 bases and J by 7 bases, with 4 bases of the junction left unmatched. The CDR3 totals 12 residues. Germline V gene lookup returns CDR1 MNHNY and CDR2 SVGAGI (reference sequence). The CDR3, as DNA: TGTGCCAGCACGGGACAGTATAATGAGCAGTTCTTC. Its protein product is CASTGQYNEQFF.

The CDR3 nucleotides are TGTGCCAGCAGCGTAGGGGACAGGGGATGGGGTGGCTACACCTTC. It is translated as CASSVGDRGWGGYTF. The V call is TRBV9, the J call TRBJ1-2, with 10 bases matching TRBD1. The CDR3 is 15 residues long. The V and J ends lost 0 bases and 7 bases, in that order; junction bases with no gene match: 6. CDR1 and CDR2 (germline): SGDLS, YYNGEE.

This clone showed up just once. The chain combines TRBV7-2 with TRBJ1-5; the match to TRBD1 covers 9 bases. The CDR3 extends over 17 amino acids. Germline values: CDR1 SGHTA, CDR2 FQGNSA. Losses at the gene ends were 4 bases for V and 0 bases for J; bases not matched to a gene: 7. This CDR3 reads CASSSGGGQGSNQPQHF. Written as DNA, the CDR3 is TGTGCCAGCAGCTCAGGCGGGGGACAGGGTAGCAATCAGCCCCAGCATTTT.

The rearrangement links TRBV4-3 to TRBJ1-6; 8 bases fit TRBD1. V was clipped by 0 bases and J by 7 bases; unmatched bases: 2. CDR1 LGHNA and CDR2 YSLEER come from the germline V gene. This CDR3 contains 15 residues. CDR3 DNA sequence: TGCGCCAGCAGCCAAGAACAGGGGGACAATTCACCCCTCCACTTT. It is translated as CASSQEQGDNSPLHF.

The chain links TRBV18 to TRBJ1-4, with a tentative D call TRBD1 (5 bases). The CDR3 runs 15 residues. V was shortened by 3 bases and J by 8 bases, with 16 bases between the two germline ends. Germline CDR1 reads KGHSH; CDR2 reads LQKENI. CDR3 region: CASSPDNGPREKLFF. CDR3 in DNA: TGTGCCAGCTCACCGGACAATGGACCGCGGGAAAAACTGTTTTTT. Complete variable domain (other parts from reference TRBV18 and TRBJ1-4): NAGVMQNPRHLVRRRGQEARLRCSPMKGHSHVYWYRQLPEEGLKFMVYLQKENIIDESGMPKERFSAEFPKEGPSILRIQQVVRGDSAAYFCASSPDNGPREKLFFGSGTQLSVL.

The chain recombines TRBV7-9 with TRBJ1-5; a possible D gene is TRBD1 (6 bases). V lost 4 bases to trimming and J lost 3 bases, with 13 bases between them. CDR3 length: 15 residues. Germline V gene data show CDR1 as SEHNR and CDR2 as FQNEAQ (reference sequence). The CDR3 DNA reads as TGTGCCAGCAGCTCCACCAGGGGAACCAATCAGCCCCAGCATTTT. This codes for CASSSTRGTNQPQHF. Variable domain in full (rest from reference TRBV7-9 and TRBJ1-5): DTGVSQNPRHKITKRGQNVTFRCDPISEHNRLYWYRQTLGQGPEFLTYFQNEAQLEKSRLLSDRFSAERPKGSFSTLEIQRTEQGDSAMYLCASSSTRGTNQPQHFGDGTRLSIL.

V gene TRBV6-6 combines with J gene TRBJ1-5; a weak D match, TRBD1 (5 bases). Looked up from germline, CDR1 is MNHNY and CDR2 is SVGAGI (reference sequence). CDR3 length equals 16 residues. Trimming left V 4 bases short and J 1 base short, with 14 bases between. The CDR3 DNA reads TGTGCCAGCAGTTCCGGGGGGGGATGGAGCAATCAGCCCCAGCATTTT. As protein: CASSSGGGWSNQPQHF.